The 11 T cell receptor beta chains below all came from one sample that was sequenced in a study of tumor-infiltrating lymphocytes in primary liver carcinoma. cDNA specific to TCR beta was made from approximately 500 ng of total RNA, with a constant-region primer employed for priming. Libraries covering TCR beta were generated through three nested multiplex PCR rounds (using a slightly modified ARM-PCR). The first two PCR rounds, approximately 11 cycles each, used TRBV1-TRBV30 forward primers and a C-beta reverse primer. TCRdb passed the multiplex PCR reads through MiXCR, listing each CDR3 protein once. The sample records 120,000 or so distinct CDR3 sequences, 50% to 65% being singletons. Investigators took RNA and DNA out together from roughly 21-30 mg of unsorted bulk tissue. Sequenced sample: liver tumor tissue from sampling region 1. The subset here: tumor region T1, superior pole. These receptors all stem from an older woman with primary liver carcinoma and hepatitis B virus infection.

With regard to this clonotype: A clone one base away is much larger, so this may be a read error. This chain uses TRBV24-1 with TRBJ2-1, with 14 nucleotides matching TRBD2. The CDR3 runs 19 residues. The V gene's germline CDR1 is KGHDR and CDR2 SFDVKD. Written as DNA, the CDR3 is TGTGCCATCAGTGACCCTGGGACTAGCGGGAGAAACGGCTACAATGAGCAGTTCTTC. Its translation is CAISDPGTSGRNGYNEQFF.

A word on this clonotype: It is likely a read error, because the conserved phenylalanine at the end of the CDR3 is missing. The rearrangement joins TRBV11-2 to TRBJ2-1; 8 bases match TRBD2. Per the germline V gene, CDR1 is SGHAT and CDR2 is FQNNGV. The ends lost 5 bases at V and 6 bases at J; junction bases unmatched: 6. This CDR3 is 14 amino acids long. This CDR3 is CASSQTSGSNEQFL. CDR3 bases: TGTGCCAGCAGCCAAACTAGCGGTAGCAATGAGCAGTTCCTC.

In this sample, this clonotype turned up once. Being one base from a much bigger clone, this may be a read error. V and J are TRBV5-5 and TRBJ2-7, with no clear D. This CDR3 is 13 amino acids long. The germline V gene has CDR1 SGHKS and CDR2 YYEKEE (reference sequence). CDR3 protein: CASSPMGFYKQYF. CDR3 in DNA: TGTGCCAGCAGCCCCATGGGGTTCTACAAGCAGTACTTC.

As regards this clonotype: One junction end does not reproduce the germline sequence, and a read error may be involved. V gene TRBV12-3 or TRBV12-4 combines with J gene TRBJ2-3, with D tentatively TRBD1 or TRBD2 (5 bases each). The CDR3 runs 15 residues. The CDR3 bases are TGTGCCAGCACTTTAGCCCAAGTGGGACCGAAGACGCAGTATTTT. Translating gives CASTLAQVGPKTQYF.

The count of this clonotype is one. A much more abundant neighbour one base away suggests this may be a read error. V and J are TRBV21-1 and TRBJ2-2; the D call in the table, TRBD1, was not verified against the DNA. TRBV21-1 is marked as a pseudogene. CDR3 length: 14 amino acids. CDR3 DNA: TGTGCCAGGAGAACAGGGAACGGGTCCGGGGAGCTGTTTTTT. The encoded protein is CARRTGNGSGELFF.

The rearrangement uses TRBV15 and TRBJ1-4; D is unresolved. The CDR3 spans 15 residues. Germline loops: CDR1 LNHNV, CDR2 YYDKDF (reference sequence). V was shortened by 1 base and J by 8 bases, with 14 bases between the two germline ends. The CDR3 loop reads CATSRVRNSGEKLFF. The CDR3 region has the DNA TGTGCCACCAGCAGAGTGCGGAACTCGGGGGAAAAACTGTTTTTT.

This clonotype was counted a few times. This chain joins TRBV5-6 and TRBJ2-4; D may be TRBD1 or TRBD2 (5 bases each). From germline, CDR1 is SGHDT and CDR2 YYEEEE. This CDR3 is 14 amino acids long. V dropped 4 bases and J dropped 6 bases, with 14 bases sitting between them. This CDR3 is CASSRRDAGNIQYF. CDR3 nucleotide sequence: TGTGCCAGCAGCCGCCGGGACGCGGGAAACATTCAGTACTTC.

In the case of this clonotype: A read error may produce the germline difference seen at one junction end. This chain links TRBV12-3 or TRBV12-4 with TRBJ2-6; a weak D match, TRBD1 (6 bases). CDR3 length: 15 amino acids. The CDR3 region has the DNA TGTGCCAACAGTCGACGACAGGCTGGGATCAACGTCCTGACTTTC. It translates to CANSRRQAGINVLTF.

This clonotype came up many times. V gene TRBV6-1 combines with J gene TRBJ2-3; 8 bases are shared with TRBD2. The germline V gene encodes CDR1 MNHNS and CDR2 SASEGT. CDR3 size: 14 residues. V gave up 5 bases and J gave up 5 bases; unmatched junction bases: 6. CDR3 DNA sequence: TGTGCCAGCAGTTACGGACTAGCTGGAGATACGCAGTATTTT. This codes for CASSYGLAGDTQYF.

Regarding this clonotype: The junction differs from germline at one of its ends, possibly a read error. This chain joins TRBV11-3 and TRBJ2-2; the match to TRBD2 covers 7 bases. The CDR3 is made up of 13 amino acids. CDR1 is SGHNT, CDR2 YENEEA, per germline. DNA of the CDR3: TGTGCCAGCAGGACTAGCTACACCGGGGAGCTGTCTTTT. Translation gives CASRTSYTGELSF.

This clonotype was seen many times. The chain links TRBV6-1 to TRBJ2-7; D remains ambiguous. Germline loops: CDR1 MNHNS, CDR2 SASEGT. The V end lost 8 bases, the J end lost 0 bases, and 5 bases lay between the germline ends. CDR3 length: 11 residues. CDR3 nucleotides: TGTGCCAGCGGGTTCTCCTACGAGCAGTACTTC. It is translated as CASGFSYEQYF.